Presented here are 27 T cell receptor delta chains from one specimen sequenced in a study of gamma-delta T cells after stem cell transplantation. TCRdb fed the RT-PCR reads into CATT to redo clone calling. The sample holds a few thousand delta-chain clones, about 1.9% seen once. The sample comprised gamma-delta T cells. The source of these receptors is a human donor. It is not recorded whose cells these are; they may come from a transplant donor.

This clone showed up just a few times. The protein TCRdb lists belongs to a much larger clone and differs from this DNA's translation at residue 14, which points to a read error; the protein shown is made from the DNA. The CDR3 coding sequence is TGTGCCTGTGACACCGTGCCCGTACTGGGGGATACGGAGGGCGATAAACTCATCTTT. Amino acids: CACDTVPVLGDTEGDKLIF. The chain combines TRDV2 with TRDJ1; 13 nucleotides agree with TRDD3. The CDR3 is made up of 19 amino acids. Germline assignment: CDR1 GEAIGNYY and CDR2 EKD. The V segment lost 0 bases and the J segment 4 bases; nucleotides outside the gene matches: 13.

This sequence joins TRDV2 and TRDJ1; 12 bases map to TRDD3. CDR1 is GEAIGNYY, CDR2 EKD, per germline. This CDR3 is 15 amino acids long. The V gene end was trimmed by 1 base and the J gene end by 4 bases; junction bases not matched to a gene: 3. The CDR3 nucleotides read TGTGCCTGTGACACGCTGGGGGATACGGACGATAAACTCATCTTT. It yields the protein CACDTLGDTDDKLIF.

On this clone: This sequence is one base from a far larger clone and is likely a read error. This sample includes further DNA sequences coding for the same CDR3. The chain recombines TRDV2 with TRDJ1; D may be TRDD3 (6 bases). The CDR3 has 16 amino acids. Germline assignment: CDR1 GEAIGNYY and CDR2 EKD. The CDR3 sequence: CACDMVGGPWTDKLIF. The CDR3 bases are TGTGCCTGTGACATGGTTGGGGGTCCTTGGACCGATAAGCTCATCTTT.

This clone was counted between two and nine times. This DNA's translation and the protein TCRdb lists, from a much larger clone, do not match at residue 11, likely due to a read error; the protein shown is translated from the DNA. The chain joins TRDV2 to TRDJ1; 10 nucleotides line up with TRDD3. The germline V gene encodes CDR1 GEAIGNYY and CDR2 EKD. This CDR3 contains 20 residues. J lost 3 bases, V lost 1 base, and 19 bases had no gene match. CDR3 sequence (DNA): TGTGCCTGTGACACGGTGCTACTGGGGGATGCGCGAGAGGGGGCCGATAAACTCATCTTT. Residues: CACDTVLLGDAREGADKLIF.

This clone has a handful of counts. The mismatch at residue 3 between this DNA's translation and the TCRdb protein of a much larger clone likely reflects a read error; the protein shown is translated from the DNA. V is TRDV2 and J is TRDJ1; maybe TRDD3 (6 bases). The germline gives CDR1 GEAIGNYY, CDR2 EKD. This CDR3 comprises 16 residues. The CDR3 sequence: CARDMVGGPWTDKLIF. For the CDR3, the DNA is TGTGCCCGTGACATGGTTGGGGGTCCTTGGACCGATAAACTCATCTTT.

Details on this clone: The protein TCRdb gives is from a much larger clone and does not agree with this DNA's translation at residue 12, likely a read error; the protein shown here comes from the DNA. The rearrangement uses TRDV2 and TRDJ1; 12 bases fit TRDD3. CDR1 and CDR2 (germline): GEAIGNYY, EKD. The CDR3 sequence is 17 residues long. V lost 3 bases to trimming and J lost 3 bases; unmatched junction nucleotides: 10. Here the CDR3 reads CACDPLGDTTDADKLIF. The CDR3 DNA reads as TGTGCCTGTGACCCACTGGGGGATACTACAGACGCCGATAAACTCATCTTT.

This clone has more than one count but fewer than ten. Translating this DNA gives a protein that differs at residue 4 from the TCRdb one, which belongs to a much larger clone; a read error is likely, and the protein shown is this translation. V gene TRDV2 combines with J gene TRDJ1, with 7 bases matching TRDD3. CDR3 length: 14 amino acids. Germline V gene data show CDR1 as GEAIGNYY and CDR2 as EKD. V was pared by 5 bases and J by 8 bases, with 13 bases of the junction left unmatched. The CDR3 nucleotides read TGTGCCTGTGGCGCACTGGGGAATTCGGAGAAACTCATCTTT. This codes for CACGALGNSEKLIF.

This chain joins TRDV2 and TRDJ1; 11 nucleotides match TRDD3. Losses at the gene ends were 3 bases for V and 0 bases for J; bases not matched to a gene: 14. Germline CDR1 and CDR2: GEAIGNYY and EKD. The CDR3 is 19 amino acids. The CDR3 protein is CACDPLVLGDTDYTDKLIF. The CDR3 nucleotides are TGTGCCTGTGACCCACTTGTCCTGGGGGATACAGATTACACCGATAAACTCATCTTT.

CDR3 protein: CACDTVLPPGGLGDTLSTDKLIF. The CDR3 bases are TGTGCCTGTGACACCGTTCTTCCCCCAGGTGGACTGGGGGATACGCTTAGCACCGATAAACTCATCTTT. The chain couples TRDV2 to TRDJ1, with TRDD3 matching over 13 bases. This CDR3 is 23 amino acids long. Germline V gene data show CDR1 as GEAIGNYY and CDR2 as EKD. J lost 1 base, V lost 0 bases, and 22 bases had no gene match.

This clone showed up just a few times. Since a much larger clone is just one base distant, this may be a read error. The chain has TRDV2 and TRDJ1, with TRDD3 matching 9 bases. V shed 2 bases, J shed 1 base, and the junction held 7 bases outside the gene matches. Germline V gene lookup returns CDR1 GEAIGNYY and CDR2 EKD. The CDR3 spans 16 residues. CDR3 protein: CACDRRGDTSTDKLIF. CDR3 DNA: TGTGCCTGTGACAGACGGGGGGATACAAGCACCGATAAACTCATCTTT.

In its sample, this clone was seen a few times. Only one base separates this from a far larger clonotype, so it likely reflects a read error. The identical CDR3 is also encoded by other nucleotide sequences in the sample. This chain joins TRDV2 and TRDJ1; D perhaps matches TRDD3 (5 bases). The germline V gene has CDR1 GEAIGNYY and CDR2 EKD. This CDR3 has 16 residues. V was pared by 2 bases and J by 2 bases, with 17 bases between. CDR3 coding DNA: TGTGCCTGTGACATGGTCGGGGGTCCTTGGACCGATAAACTCATCTTT. Protein sequence: CACDMVGGPWTDKLIF.

A word on this clone: Given a far larger clone just one base away, this is likely a sequencing read error. The sample carries other DNA sequences with the same CDR3. The chain uses TRDV2 and TRDJ1, with unresolved D. The germline gives CDR1 GEAIGNYY, CDR2 EKD. CDR3 length equals 15 residues. V lost 0 bases and J 0 bases, leaving 10 bases between the germline ends. The CDR3 sequence: CACDTLEGNTDKLIF. CDR3 nucleotide sequence: TGTGCCTGTGACACCTTAGAGGGTAACACCGATAAACTCATCTTT.

This clone has just a few counts. TCRdb pairs this DNA with a much larger clone's protein that differs at residue 8, likely a read error; the protein shown was translated from the DNA. The chain joins TRDV2 to TRDJ3; 7 nucleotides line up with TRDD3. The V segment lost 3 bases and the J segment 1 base; nucleotides outside the gene matches: 11. Germline V gives CDR1 GEAIGNYY, CDR2 EKD. There are 19 residues in the CDR3. CDR3 amino acids: CACDDGGRRLSWDTRQMFF. CDR3 nucleotides: TGTGCCTGTGACGATGGGGGACGCCGGCTATCCTGGGACACCCGACAGATGTTTTTC.

For this clone: Since a far larger clone is one base different, this is likely a read error. Additional DNA sequences in this sample encode the identical CDR3. The V gene is TRDV2, the J gene TRDJ1, with TRDD3 matching 11 bases. V shed 0 bases, J shed 2 bases, and the junction held 10 bases outside the gene matches. The CDR3 has 18 residues. Germline V gene lookup returns CDR1 GEAIGNYY and CDR2 EKD. The CDR3 coding sequence is TGTGCCTGTGACACCGTGGGGGATACGCAGTTGGGGACCGATAAACTCATCTTT. This codes for CACDTVGDTQLGTDKLIF.

This clone was found many times. The chain couples TRDV1 to TRDJ1, with 11 bases fitting TRDD3. Germline V lookup: CDR1 TSWWSYY, CDR2 QGS. This CDR3 contains 18 residues. After removal of 3 bases from V and 5 bases from J, the junction contained 14 bases not matched to a gene. DNA for the CDR3: TGTGCTCTTGGGGACCCCTGGAGTGACTGGGGGATAATAGATAAACTCATCTTT. It codes for CALGDPWSDWGIIDKLIF.

Notes on this clone: TCRdb's protein for this DNA is that of a much larger clone and differs from the translation at residue 8, likely a read error; the protein shown is the DNA translation. The chain joins TRDV2 to TRDJ1; D is undetermined. The CDR3 totals 16 residues. Germline V lookup: CDR1 GEAIGNYY, CDR2 EKD. V lost 2 bases, J lost 2 bases, and 17 bases lay in between. CDR3 region: CACDMVGSPWTDKLIF. The CDR3 bases are TGTGCCTGTGACATGGTTGGGAGTCCTTGGACCGATAAACTCATCTTT.

This clone was counted between two and nine times. TCRdb lists the protein of a much larger clone for this DNA, which differs at residue 5, so this is likely a read error; the protein given here is translated from the DNA itself. V is TRDV2 and J is TRDJ1, with a tentative D call TRDD3 (5 bases). Germline-derived CDR1 and CDR2 are GEAIGNYY and EKD. Trimming pared 3 bases from V and 5 bases from J, leaving 15 bases between. The CDR3 spans 14 residues. Written as DNA, the CDR3 is TGTGCCTGTGACGCGGTCAATACGTCGGATAAACTCATCTTT. Encoded protein: CACDAVNTSDKLIF.

This clone was detected only a few times. The rearrangement uses TRDV2 and TRDJ1, with 12 bases that match TRDD3. There are 19 residues in the CDR3. Germline values: CDR1 GEAIGNYY, CDR2 EKD. After removal of 3 bases from V and 0 bases from J, the junction contained 13 bases not matched to a gene. The CDR3 protein is CACDPLVLGDTAYTDKLIF. The CDR3 DNA reads TGTGCCTGTGACCCACTTGTCCTGGGGGATACGGCGTACACCGATAAACTCATCTTT.

In the case of this clone: TCRdb attributes to this sequence the protein of a much larger clone, which differs from the DNA translation at residue 13; a read error is likely, and the protein displayed is translated from the DNA. The V and J genes are TRDV2 and TRDJ3; 8 bases are a match to TRDD3. Per the germline V gene, CDR1 is GEAIGNYY and CDR2 is EKD. This CDR3 has 19 residues. The chain's CDR3 is CACDGTGGYSSWGTRQMFF. The CDR3 DNA follows: TGTGCCTGTGACGGAACTGGGGGCTATAGCTCCTGGGGCACCCGACAGATGTTTTTC.

The rearrangement links TRDV2 to TRDJ1, with 11 positions matching TRDD3. CDR1 GEAIGNYY and CDR2 EKD come from the germline V gene. V dropped 3 bases and J dropped 2; count of bases not matched to a gene: 10. The CDR3 runs 17 residues. CDR3 DNA: TGTGCCTGTGACGATATACTGGGGGATAGTCAGACCGATAAACTCATCTTT. Its translation is CACDDILGDSQTDKLIF.

This clone qualifies as medium-sized (0.01 to 0.1%). Other DNA variants within this sample encode the same CDR3. This chain joins TRDV2 and TRDJ1; 13 bases are a match to TRDD3. This CDR3 region has 18 residues. Trimming cost V 0 bases and J 1 base; bases outside gene matches: 7. CDR1 and CDR2 (germline): GEAIGNYY, EKD. The CDR3 DNA is TGTGCCTGTGACACCGTACTGGGGGATACGATCGGCACCGATAAACTCATCTTT. The encoded protein is CACDTVLGDTIGTDKLIF.

In this sample, this clone turned up a few times. The protein recorded in TCRdb matches a much larger clone and deviates from this DNA's translation at residue 12, suggesting a read error; the protein here is obtained by translating the DNA. The J gene is TRDJ1, the V gene TRDV1; 7 nucleotides match TRDD3. This CDR3 has 16 residues. Germline CDR1 TSWWSYY, CDR2 QGS. J gave up 10 bases and V 5 bases, and 19 bases lay outside the gene matches. The CDR3, as DNA: TGTGCTCTTGGGTCCGCGGGGATAGTACTGGGGTTGGCACTCATCTTT. Protein sequence: CALGSAGIVLGLALIF.

This clone was counted a few times. The V call is TRDV2, the J call TRDJ3, with TRDD3 matching 11 bases. Germline lookup yields CDR1 GEAIGNYY and CDR2 EKD. The CDR3 runs to 20 residues. J was trimmed by 0 bases and V by 5 bases; bases with no gene match: 11. For the CDR3, the DNA is TGTGCCTGTGGCGCTGTACTGGGGGATAAGAGCTCCTGGGACACCCGACAGATGTTTTTC. Translated: CACGAVLGDKSSWDTRQMFF.

This clone appeared a few times. Since a far larger clone is one base different, this is likely a read error. The same CDR3 arises from other DNA sequences in this sample as well. The chain combines TRDV2 with TRDJ1; 12 nucleotides match TRDD3. The germline V gene encodes CDR1 GEAIGNYY and CDR2 EKD. CDR3 size: 18 residues. CDR3 sequence: CACDTVAWGIRKSDKLIF. The CDR3 bases are TGTGCCTGTGACACCGTAGCCTGGGGGATACGGAAATCCGATAAGCTCATCTTT.

On this clone: Germline and junction disagree at one end, which may indicate a read error. The CDR3 loop is CAAPAAFPRALGDRVTNKLIF. CDR3 DNA sequence: TGTGCAGCCCCTGCTGCCTTCCCCCGGGCGCTGGGGGATCGGGTCACCAATAAACTCATCTTT. The V gene is TRAV29/DV5, the J gene TRDJ1; TRDD3 matches at 9 bases. The CDR3 is 21 amino acids. Germline loops: CDR1 NSMFDY, CDR2 ISSIKDK.

The table lists this clone with a few counts. With only one base between it and a far larger clone, this is likely a read error. V is TRDV2 and J is TRDJ1, with 13 bases fitting TRDD3. Germline assignment: CDR1 GEAIGNYY and CDR2 EKD. This CDR3 contains 20 residues. V shed 0 bases, J shed 0 bases, and the junction held 12 bases outside the gene matches. CDR3 DNA sequence: TGTGCCTGTGACACCTTACTGGGGGATACGCGGGAGAAGTACACCGATAAACTCATCTTT. This gives the protein CACDTLLGDTREKYTDKLIF.

With respect to this clone: This may stem from a read error, because a much larger clone lies one nucleotide away. Different DNA sequences within this sample yield the same CDR3. The V call is TRDV2, the J call TRDJ1, with 7 bases lining up with TRDD3. CDR3 length: 14 residues. Looked up from germline, CDR1 is GEAIGNYY and CDR2 is EKD. V lost 7 bases and J lost 3; bases outside the gene matches: 10. The CDR3 DNA reads as TGTGCCTGCTTTCCGTTACTGGGGTCCGATAAACTCATCTTT. Translating gives CACFPLLGSDKLIF.